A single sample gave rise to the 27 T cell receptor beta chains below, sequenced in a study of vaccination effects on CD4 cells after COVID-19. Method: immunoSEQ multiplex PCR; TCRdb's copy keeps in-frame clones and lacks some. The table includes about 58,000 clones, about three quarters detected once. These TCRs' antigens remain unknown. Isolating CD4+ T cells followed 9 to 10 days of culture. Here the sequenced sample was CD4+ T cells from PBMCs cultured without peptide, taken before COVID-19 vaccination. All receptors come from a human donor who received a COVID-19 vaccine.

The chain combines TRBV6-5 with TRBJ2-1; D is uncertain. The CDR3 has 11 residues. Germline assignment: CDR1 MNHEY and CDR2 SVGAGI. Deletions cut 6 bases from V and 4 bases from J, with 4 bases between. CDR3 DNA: TGTGCCAGCAGGCTGTACAATGAGCAGTTCTTC. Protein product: CASRLYNEQFF.

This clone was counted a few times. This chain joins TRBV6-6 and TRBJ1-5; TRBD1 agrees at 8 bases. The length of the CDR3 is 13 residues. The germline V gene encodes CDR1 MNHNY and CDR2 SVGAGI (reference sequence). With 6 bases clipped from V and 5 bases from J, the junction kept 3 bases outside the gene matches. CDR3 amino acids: CASRRQGYQPQHF. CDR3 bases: TGTGCCAGCAGACGACAGGGGTATCAGCCCCAGCATTTT.

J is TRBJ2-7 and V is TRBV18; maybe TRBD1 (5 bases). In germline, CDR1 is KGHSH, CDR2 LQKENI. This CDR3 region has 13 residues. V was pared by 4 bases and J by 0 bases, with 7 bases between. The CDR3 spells CASSQDTSYEQYV. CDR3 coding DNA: TGTGCCAGCTCACAGGACACCTCCTACGAGCAGTACGTC.

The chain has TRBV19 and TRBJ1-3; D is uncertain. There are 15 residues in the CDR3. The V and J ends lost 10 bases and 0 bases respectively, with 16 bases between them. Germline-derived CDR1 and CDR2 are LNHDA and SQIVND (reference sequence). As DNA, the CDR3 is TGTGCCACCCTAGGGAGGTCATTCTCTGGAAACACCATATATTTT. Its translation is CATLGRSFSGNTIYF.

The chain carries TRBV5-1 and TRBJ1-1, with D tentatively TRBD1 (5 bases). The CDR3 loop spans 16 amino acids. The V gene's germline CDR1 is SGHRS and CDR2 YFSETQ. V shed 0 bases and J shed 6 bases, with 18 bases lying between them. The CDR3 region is CASSLAPGTGTAEAFF. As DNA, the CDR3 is TGCGCCAGCAGCTTGGCCCCGGGGACGGGAACAGCTGAAGCTTTCTTT. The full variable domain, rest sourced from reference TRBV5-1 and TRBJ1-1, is KAGVTQTPRYLIKTRGQQVTLSCSPISGHRSVSWYQQTPGQGLQFLFEYFSETQRNKGNFPGRFSGRQFSNSRSEMNVSTLELGDSALYLCASSLAPGTGTAEAFFGQGTRLTVV.

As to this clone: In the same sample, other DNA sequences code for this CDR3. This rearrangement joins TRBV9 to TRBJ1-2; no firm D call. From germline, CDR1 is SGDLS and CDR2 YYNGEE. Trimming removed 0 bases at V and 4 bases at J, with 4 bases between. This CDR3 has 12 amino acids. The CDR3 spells CASSVGGYGYTF. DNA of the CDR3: TGTGCCAGCAGCGTAGGGGGCTATGGCTACACCTTC.

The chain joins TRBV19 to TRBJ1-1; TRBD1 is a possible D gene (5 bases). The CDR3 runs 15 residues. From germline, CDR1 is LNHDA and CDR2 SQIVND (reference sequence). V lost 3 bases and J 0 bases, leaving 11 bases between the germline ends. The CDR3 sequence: CASSIRGGMNTEAFF. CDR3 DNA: TGTGCCAGTAGTATCCGGGGCGGGATGAACACTGAAGCTTTCTTT.

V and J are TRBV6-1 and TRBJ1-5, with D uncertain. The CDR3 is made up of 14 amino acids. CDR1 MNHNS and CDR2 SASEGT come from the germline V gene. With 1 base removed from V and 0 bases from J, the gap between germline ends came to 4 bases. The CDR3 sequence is CASSEVVSNQPQHF. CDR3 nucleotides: TGTGCCAGCAGTGAAGTAGTTAGCAATCAGCCCCAGCATTTT.

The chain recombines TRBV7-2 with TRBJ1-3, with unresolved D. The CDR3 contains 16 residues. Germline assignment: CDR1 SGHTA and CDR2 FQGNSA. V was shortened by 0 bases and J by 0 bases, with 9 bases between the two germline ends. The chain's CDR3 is CASSLAGSYSGNTIYF. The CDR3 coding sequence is TGTGCCAGCAGCTTAGCGGGGTCCTACTCTGGAAACACCATATATTTT.

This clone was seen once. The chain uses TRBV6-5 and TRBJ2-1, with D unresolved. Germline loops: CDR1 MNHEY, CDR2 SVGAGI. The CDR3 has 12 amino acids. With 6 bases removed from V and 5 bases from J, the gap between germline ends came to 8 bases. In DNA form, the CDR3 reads TGTGCCAGCAGGTTGGTTGACAATGAGCAGTTCTTC. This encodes CASRLVDNEQFF.

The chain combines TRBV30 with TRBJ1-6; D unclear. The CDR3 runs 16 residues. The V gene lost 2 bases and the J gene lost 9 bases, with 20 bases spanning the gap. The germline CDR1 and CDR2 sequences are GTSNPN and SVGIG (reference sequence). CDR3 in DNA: TGTGCCTGGAGTTTCTGGATACCCGGGAGGCCTTCACCCCTCCACTTT. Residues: CAWSFWIPGRPSPLHF.

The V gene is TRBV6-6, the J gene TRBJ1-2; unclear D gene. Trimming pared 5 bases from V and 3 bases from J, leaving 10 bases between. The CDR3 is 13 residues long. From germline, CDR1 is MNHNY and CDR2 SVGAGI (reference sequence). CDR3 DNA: TGTGCCAGCAGTCGAACTCTGGACTATGGCTACACCTTC. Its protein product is CASSRTLDYGYTF.

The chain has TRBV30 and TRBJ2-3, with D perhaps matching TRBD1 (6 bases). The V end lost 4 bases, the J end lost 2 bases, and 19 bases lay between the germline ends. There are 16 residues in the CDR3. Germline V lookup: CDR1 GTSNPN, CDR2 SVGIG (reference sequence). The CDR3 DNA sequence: TGTGCCTGGAATAAAGAACTGGGACAATCCACAGATACGCAGTATTTT. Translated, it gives CAWNKELGQSTDTQYF.

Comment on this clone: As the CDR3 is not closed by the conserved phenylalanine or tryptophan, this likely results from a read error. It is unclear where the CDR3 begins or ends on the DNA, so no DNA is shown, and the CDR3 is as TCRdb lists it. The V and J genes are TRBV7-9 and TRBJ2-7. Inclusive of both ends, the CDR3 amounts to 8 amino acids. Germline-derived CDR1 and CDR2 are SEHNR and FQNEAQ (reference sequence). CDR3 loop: CASRPSSN.

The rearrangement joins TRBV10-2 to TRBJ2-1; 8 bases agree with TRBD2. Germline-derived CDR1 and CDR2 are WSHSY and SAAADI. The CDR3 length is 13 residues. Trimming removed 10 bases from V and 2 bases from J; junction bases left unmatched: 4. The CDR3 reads CATNGGAYNEQFF. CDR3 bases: TGCGCCACCAACGGGGGGGCCTACAATGAGCAGTTCTTC.

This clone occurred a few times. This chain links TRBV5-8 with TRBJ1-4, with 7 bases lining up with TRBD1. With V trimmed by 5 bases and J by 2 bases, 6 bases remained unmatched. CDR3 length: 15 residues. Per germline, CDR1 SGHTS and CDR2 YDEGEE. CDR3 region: CASRYQTGTNEKLFF. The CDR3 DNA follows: TGTGCCAGCAGATACCAGACAGGGACTAATGAAAAACTGTTTTTT.

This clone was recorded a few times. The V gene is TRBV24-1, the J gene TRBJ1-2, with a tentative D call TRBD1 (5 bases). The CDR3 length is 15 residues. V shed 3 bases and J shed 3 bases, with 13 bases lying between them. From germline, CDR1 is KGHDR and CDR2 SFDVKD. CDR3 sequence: CATSDPGAPHYGYTF. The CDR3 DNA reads TGTGCCACCAGTGATCCCGGGGCGCCCCACTATGGCTACACCTTC.

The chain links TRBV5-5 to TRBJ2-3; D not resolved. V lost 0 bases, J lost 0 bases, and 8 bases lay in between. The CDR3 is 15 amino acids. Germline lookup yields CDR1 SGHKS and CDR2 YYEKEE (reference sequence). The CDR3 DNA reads TGTGCCAGCAGCTTGGACCCCCCTAGCACAGATACGCAGTATTTT. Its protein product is CASSLDPPSTDTQYF.

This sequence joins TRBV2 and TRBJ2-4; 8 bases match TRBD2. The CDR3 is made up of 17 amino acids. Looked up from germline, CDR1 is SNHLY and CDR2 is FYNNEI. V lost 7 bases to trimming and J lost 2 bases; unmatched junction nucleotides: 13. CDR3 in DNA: TGTGCCAGCACCCAAACGGCCGGGAGGGCTTCCAAAAACATTCAGTACTTC. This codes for CASTQTAGRASKNIQYF.

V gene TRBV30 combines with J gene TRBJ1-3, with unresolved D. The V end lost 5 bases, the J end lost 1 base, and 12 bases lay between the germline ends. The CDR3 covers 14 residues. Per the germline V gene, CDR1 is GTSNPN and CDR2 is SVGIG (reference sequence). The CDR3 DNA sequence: TGTGCCTGGGCGCGACTAGGGTCTGGAAACACCATATATTTT. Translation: CAWARLGSGNTIYF.

CDR3 amino acids: CASRYSGTLNTEAFF. In DNA, the CDR3 is TGTGCCAGCAGATACTCCGGGACTCTGAACACTGAAGCTTTCTTT. The V call is TRBV28, the J call TRBJ1-1; tentative D call: TRBD1 (5 bases). V lost 6 bases, J lost 0 bases, and 14 bases lay in between. Germline values: CDR1 MDHEN, CDR2 SYDVKM. The length of the CDR3 is 15 residues.

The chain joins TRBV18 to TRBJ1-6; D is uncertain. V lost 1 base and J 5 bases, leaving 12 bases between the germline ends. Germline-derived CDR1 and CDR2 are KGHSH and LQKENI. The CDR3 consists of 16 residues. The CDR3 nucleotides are TGTGCCAGCTCACCACTTCGAGTCCAAGATAATTCACCCCTCCACTTT. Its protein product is CASSPLRVQDNSPLHF.

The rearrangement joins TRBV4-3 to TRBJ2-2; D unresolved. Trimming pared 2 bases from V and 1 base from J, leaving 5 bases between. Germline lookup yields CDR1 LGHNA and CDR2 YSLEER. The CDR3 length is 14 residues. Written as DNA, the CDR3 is TGCGCCAGCAGCCAAACAGAGAACACCGGGGAGCTGTTTTTT. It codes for CASSQTENTGELFF.

Here the CDR3 reads CASSPGQGETQYF. The CDR3 DNA sequence: TGTGCCAGCAGCCCGGGACAGGGGGAGACCCAGTACTTC. This rearrangement joins TRBV7-3 to TRBJ2-5; 10 bases align to TRBD1. This CDR3 has 13 residues. The ends lost 5 bases at V and 5 bases at J; junction bases unmatched: 2. Germline V CDR1 and CDR2: SGHTA, FQGTGA. The variable domain in full, with the rest retrieved from reference TRBV7-3 and TRBJ2-5, is GAGVSQTPSNKVTEKGKYVELRCDPISGHTALYWYRQSLGQGPEFLIYFQGTGAADDSGLPNDRFFAVRPEGSVSTLKIQRTERGDSAVYLCASSPGQGETQYFGPGTRLLVL.

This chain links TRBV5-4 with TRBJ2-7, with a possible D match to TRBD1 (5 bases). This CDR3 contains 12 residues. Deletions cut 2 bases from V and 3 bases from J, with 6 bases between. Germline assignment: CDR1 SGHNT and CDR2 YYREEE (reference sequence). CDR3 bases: TGTGCCAGCAGCTTAAGGGGCTACGAGCAGTACGTC. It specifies CASSLRGYEQYV.

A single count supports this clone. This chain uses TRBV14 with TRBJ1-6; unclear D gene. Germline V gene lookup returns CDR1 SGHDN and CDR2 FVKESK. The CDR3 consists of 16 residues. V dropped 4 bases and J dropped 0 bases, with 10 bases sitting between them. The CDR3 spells CASSLKLSSYNSPLHF. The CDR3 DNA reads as TGTGCCAGCAGCCTCAAACTGAGCTCCTATAATTCACCCCTCCACTTT.

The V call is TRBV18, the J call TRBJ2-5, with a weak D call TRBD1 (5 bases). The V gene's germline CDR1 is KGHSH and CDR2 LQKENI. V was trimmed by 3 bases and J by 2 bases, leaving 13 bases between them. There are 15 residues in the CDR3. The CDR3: CASSPARAAQETQYF. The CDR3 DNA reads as TGTGCCAGCTCACCTGCCAGGGCAGCTCAAGAGACCCAGTACTTC. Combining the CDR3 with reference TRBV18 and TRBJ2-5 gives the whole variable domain NAGVMQNPRHLVRRRGQEARLRCSPMKGHSHVYWYRQLPEEGLKFMVYLQKENIIDESGMPKERFSAEFPKEGPSILRIQQVVRGDSAAYFCASSPARAAQETQYFGPGTRLLVL.